Each of the 16 T cell receptor beta chains below was sequenced from the same sample in a study of cytomegalovirus exposure and HLA in healthy donors. Primers for the PCR totalled 60 Vbeta and 13 Jbeta. Method: immunoSEQ multiplex PCR; TCRdb's copy keeps in-frame clones and lacks some. Of about 170,000 clones in the sample, around 77% were seen once. Specimen: PBMCs. The receptors here all came from a female donor in good health and CMV-seronegative.

This chain links TRBV5-1 with TRBJ2-6; 8 nucleotides align to TRBD1. Trimming removed 0 bases from V and 2 bases from J; junction bases left unmatched: 7. The CDR3 is 18 residues long. Germline CDR1 is SGHRS and CDR2 is YFSETQ. The CDR3 DNA reads as TGCGCCAGCAGCTTGGTCGTACAGGGGGAACCTGGGGCCAACGTCCTGACTTTC. Translating gives CASSLVVQGEPGANVLTF.

This clone was observed once. V gene TRBV7-6 combines with J gene TRBJ1-1; D perhaps matches TRBD1 (6 bases). Germline V CDR1 and CDR2: SGHVS, FNYEAQ. The CDR3 spans 16 residues. The V and J ends lost 5 bases and 1 base respectively, with 17 bases between them. CDR3 in DNA: TGTGCCAGCAGCAACGGACAGTTAGTAGGGAACACTGAAGCTTTCTTT. Translation: CASSNGQLVGNTEAFF.

CDR3: CASSQESGYLAGGTDTQYF. The CDR3 DNA is TGCGCCAGCAGCCAAGAATCCGGGTACCTAGCGGGGGGCACAGATACGCAGTATTTT. J is TRBJ2-3 and V is TRBV4-3; 10 positions match TRBD2. Germline V gene lookup returns CDR1 LGHNA and CDR2 YSLEER. The CDR3 runs 19 residues. V was clipped by 0 bases and J by 1 base; unmatched bases: 10.

V is TRBV7-3 and J is TRBJ2-7, with TRBD2 as a possible D gene (6 bases). There are 15 residues in the CDR3. Germline V CDR1 and CDR2: SGHTA, FQGTGA. V shed 6 bases and J shed 1 base, with 16 bases lying between them. For the CDR3, the DNA is TGTGCCAGCAGTAGGACGGGGGTCGGGTCCTACGAGCAGTACTTC. It encodes CASSRTGVGSYEQYF.

The rearrangement joins TRBV7-6 to TRBJ1-5, with 8 bases aligning to TRBD1. The CDR3 is made up of 15 amino acids. Losses at the gene ends were 1 base for V and 2 bases for J; bases not matched to a gene: 1. CDR1 and CDR2 from the germline V gene are SGHVS and FNYEAQ. CDR3 loop: CASSLETGGNQPQHF. CDR3 bases: TGTGCCAGCAGCTTAGAGACAGGGGGCAATCAGCCCCAGCATTTT.

This clone was observed a handful of times. The rearrangement uses TRBV5-4 and TRBJ1-5; D may be TRBD1 (6 bases). There are 18 residues in the CDR3. V lost 5 bases, J lost 2 bases, and 23 bases lay in between. CDR1 is SGHNT and CDR2 is YYREEE in the germline V gene (reference sequence). CDR3 DNA: TGTGCCAGCAGTAAGGCGGGGGGGGCGGCGTCTCGCAATCAGCCCCAGCATTTT. This codes for CASSKAGGAASRNQPQHF.

The chain couples TRBV5-6 to TRBJ2-6; no firm D call. The length of the CDR3 is 16 residues. Germline CDR1 SGHDT, CDR2 YYEEEE. V gave up 2 bases and J gave up 2 bases, with 11 bases separating them. The CDR3 is CASSFPLQTGANVLTF. The CDR3 nucleotides are TGTGCCAGCAGCTTTCCCCTACAGACTGGGGCCAACGTCCTGACTTTC.

This sequence joins TRBV5-1 and TRBJ1-6, with D possibly being TRBD1 (6 bases). CDR3 length: 14 residues. V was pared by 0 bases and J by 9 bases, with 10 bases between. The germline CDR1 and CDR2 sequences are SGHRS and YFSETQ. CDR3 sequence reads: CASSLGQETSPLHF. DNA of the CDR3: TGCGCCAGCAGCTTGGGACAGGAGACTTCACCCCTCCACTTT. Complete variable domain (other parts from reference TRBV5-1 and TRBJ1-6): KAGVTQTPRYLIKTRGQQVTLSCSPISGHRSVSWYQQTPGQGLQFLFEYFSETQRNKGNFPGRFSGRQFSNSRSEMNVSTLELGDSALYLCASSLGQETSPLHFGNGTRLTVT.

The V and J genes are TRBV19 and TRBJ1-5; TRBD1 matches 7 bases. The CDR3 has 15 amino acids. Germline V gene sequence: CDR1 LNHDA, CDR2 SQIVND (reference sequence). J gave up 1 base and V 5 bases, and 5 bases lay outside the gene matches. CDR3 DNA sequence: TGTGCCAGTAGTTCAGGGGGGTCGAGCAATCAGCCCCAGCATTTT. Its translation is CASSSGGSSNQPQHF. The complete variable domain, with remaining parts taken from reference TRBV19 and TRBJ1-5, reads DGGITQSPKYLFRKEGQNVTLSCEQNLNHDAMYWYRQDPGQGLRLIYYSQIVNDFQKGDIAEGYSVSREKKESFPLTVTSAQKNPTAFYLCASSSGGSSNQPQHFGDGTRLSIL.

The chain couples TRBV5-4 to TRBJ1-5; D gene unclear. Germline CDR1 SGHNT, CDR2 YYREEE (reference sequence). The V end lost 2 bases, the J end lost 0 bases, and 6 bases lay between the germline ends. CDR3 length equals 14 residues. CDR3 nucleotides: TGTGCCAGCAGCTTCCGGGGTAGCAATCAGCCCCAGCATTTT. The encoded protein is CASSFRGSNQPQHF. Full variable domain (rest looked up from reference TRBV5-4 and TRBJ1-5): ETGVTQSPTHLIKTRGQQVTLRCSSQSGHNTVSWYQQALGQGPQFIFQYYREEENGRGNFPPRFSGLQFPNYSSELNVNALELDDSALYLCASSFRGSNQPQHFGDGTRLSIL.

In the case of this clone: In the same sample, other DNA sequences code for this CDR3. V is TRBV27 and J is TRBJ1-5, with D hard to call. This CDR3 has 14 amino acids. The germline V and J ends were trimmed by 2 bases and 2 bases, with 7 bases remaining between them. Germline CDR1 MNHEY, CDR2 SMNVEV (reference sequence). As DNA, the CDR3 is TGTGCCAGCAGTTTAAGAGGGCGCAATCAGCCCCAGCATTTT. It translates to CASSLRGRNQPQHF.

This rearrangement joins TRBV7-2 to TRBJ2-2; TRBD2 agrees at 7 bases. Trimming took 3 bases from V and 4 from J; bases not matched to a gene: 5. This CDR3 has 15 residues. Germline V gene data show CDR1 as SGHTA and CDR2 as FQGNSA. The CDR3 DNA reads as TGTGCCAGCAGCTTCCGGGGGGATTCCACCGGGGAGCTGTTTTTT. As protein: CASSFRGDSTGELFF.

This rearrangement joins TRBV6-5 to TRBJ1-2; weak D call: TRBD1 (6 bases). The CDR3 consists of 11 residues. Trimming removed 6 bases from V and 7 bases from J, with 9 bases in between. The V gene's germline CDR1 is MNHEY and CDR2 SVGAGI. The CDR3 protein is CASRDSRGYTF. DNA of the CDR3: TGTGCCAGCAGGGACAGCCGTGGCTACACCTTC.

This chain joins TRBV30 and TRBJ1-4; 9 nucleotides line up with TRBD1. CDR3 length: 15 residues. Unmatched junction bases numbered 14, after V lost 7 bases and J lost 8 bases. Germline lookup yields CDR1 GTSNPN and CDR2 SVGIG (reference sequence). CDR3 sequence: CASASRDRVREKLFF. The CDR3 nucleotides read TGTGCCTCGGCGTCCCGGGACAGGGTCCGGGAAAAACTGTTTTTT. Full variable domain (rest looked up from reference TRBV30 and TRBJ1-4): SQTIHQWPATLVQPVGSPLSLECTVEGTSNPNLYWYRQAAGRGLQLLFYSVGIGQISSEVPQNLSASRPQDRQFILSSKKLLLSDSGFYLCASASRDRVREKLFFGSGTQLSVL.

The rearrangement links TRBV15 to TRBJ2-3, with D possibly being TRBD2 (6 bases). Germline assignment: CDR1 LNHNV and CDR2 YYDKDF (reference sequence). This CDR3 contains 15 residues. Trimming removed 5 bases at V and 1 base at J, with 13 bases between. The CDR3 DNA sequence: TGTGCCACCAGCTCGGGACTCCAGGGCACAGATACGCAGTATTTT. It yields the protein CATSSGLQGTDTQYF.

The rearrangement uses TRBV19 and TRBJ1-2; TRBD1 matches at 10 bases. Germline CDR1 LNHDA, CDR2 SQIVND (reference sequence). With 3 bases clipped from V and 2 bases from J, the junction kept 9 bases outside the gene matches. This CDR3 region has 17 residues. The CDR3 nucleotides read TGTGCCAGTAGTATTACCGGGACAGGGGAGAGAAACTATGGCTACACCTTC. Residues: CASSITGTGERNYGYTF. The full variable domain, in which reference TRBV19 and TRBJ1-2 provide the parts outside the CDR3, is DGGITQSPKYLFRKEGQNVTLSCEQNLNHDAMYWYRQDPGQGLRLIYYSQIVNDFQKGDIAEGYSVSREKKESFPLTVTSAQKNPTAFYLCASSITGTGERNYGYTFGSGTRLTVV.